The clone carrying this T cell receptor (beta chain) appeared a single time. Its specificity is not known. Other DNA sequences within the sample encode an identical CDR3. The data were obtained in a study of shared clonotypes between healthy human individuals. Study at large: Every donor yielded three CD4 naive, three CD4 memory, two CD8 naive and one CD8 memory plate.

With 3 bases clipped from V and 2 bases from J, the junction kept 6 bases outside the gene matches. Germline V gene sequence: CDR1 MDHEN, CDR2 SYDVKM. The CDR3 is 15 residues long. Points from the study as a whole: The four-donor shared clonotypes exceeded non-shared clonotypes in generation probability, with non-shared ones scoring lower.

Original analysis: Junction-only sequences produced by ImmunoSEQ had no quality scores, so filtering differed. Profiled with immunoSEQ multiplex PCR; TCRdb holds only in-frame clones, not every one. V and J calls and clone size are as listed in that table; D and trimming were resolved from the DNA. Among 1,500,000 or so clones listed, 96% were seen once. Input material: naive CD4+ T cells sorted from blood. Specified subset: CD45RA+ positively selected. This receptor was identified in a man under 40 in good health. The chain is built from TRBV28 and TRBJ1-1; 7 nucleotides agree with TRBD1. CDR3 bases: TGTGCCAGCAGTTTTAACAGGGGCTTAAACACTGAAGCTTTCTTT. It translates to CASSFNRGLNTEAFF.